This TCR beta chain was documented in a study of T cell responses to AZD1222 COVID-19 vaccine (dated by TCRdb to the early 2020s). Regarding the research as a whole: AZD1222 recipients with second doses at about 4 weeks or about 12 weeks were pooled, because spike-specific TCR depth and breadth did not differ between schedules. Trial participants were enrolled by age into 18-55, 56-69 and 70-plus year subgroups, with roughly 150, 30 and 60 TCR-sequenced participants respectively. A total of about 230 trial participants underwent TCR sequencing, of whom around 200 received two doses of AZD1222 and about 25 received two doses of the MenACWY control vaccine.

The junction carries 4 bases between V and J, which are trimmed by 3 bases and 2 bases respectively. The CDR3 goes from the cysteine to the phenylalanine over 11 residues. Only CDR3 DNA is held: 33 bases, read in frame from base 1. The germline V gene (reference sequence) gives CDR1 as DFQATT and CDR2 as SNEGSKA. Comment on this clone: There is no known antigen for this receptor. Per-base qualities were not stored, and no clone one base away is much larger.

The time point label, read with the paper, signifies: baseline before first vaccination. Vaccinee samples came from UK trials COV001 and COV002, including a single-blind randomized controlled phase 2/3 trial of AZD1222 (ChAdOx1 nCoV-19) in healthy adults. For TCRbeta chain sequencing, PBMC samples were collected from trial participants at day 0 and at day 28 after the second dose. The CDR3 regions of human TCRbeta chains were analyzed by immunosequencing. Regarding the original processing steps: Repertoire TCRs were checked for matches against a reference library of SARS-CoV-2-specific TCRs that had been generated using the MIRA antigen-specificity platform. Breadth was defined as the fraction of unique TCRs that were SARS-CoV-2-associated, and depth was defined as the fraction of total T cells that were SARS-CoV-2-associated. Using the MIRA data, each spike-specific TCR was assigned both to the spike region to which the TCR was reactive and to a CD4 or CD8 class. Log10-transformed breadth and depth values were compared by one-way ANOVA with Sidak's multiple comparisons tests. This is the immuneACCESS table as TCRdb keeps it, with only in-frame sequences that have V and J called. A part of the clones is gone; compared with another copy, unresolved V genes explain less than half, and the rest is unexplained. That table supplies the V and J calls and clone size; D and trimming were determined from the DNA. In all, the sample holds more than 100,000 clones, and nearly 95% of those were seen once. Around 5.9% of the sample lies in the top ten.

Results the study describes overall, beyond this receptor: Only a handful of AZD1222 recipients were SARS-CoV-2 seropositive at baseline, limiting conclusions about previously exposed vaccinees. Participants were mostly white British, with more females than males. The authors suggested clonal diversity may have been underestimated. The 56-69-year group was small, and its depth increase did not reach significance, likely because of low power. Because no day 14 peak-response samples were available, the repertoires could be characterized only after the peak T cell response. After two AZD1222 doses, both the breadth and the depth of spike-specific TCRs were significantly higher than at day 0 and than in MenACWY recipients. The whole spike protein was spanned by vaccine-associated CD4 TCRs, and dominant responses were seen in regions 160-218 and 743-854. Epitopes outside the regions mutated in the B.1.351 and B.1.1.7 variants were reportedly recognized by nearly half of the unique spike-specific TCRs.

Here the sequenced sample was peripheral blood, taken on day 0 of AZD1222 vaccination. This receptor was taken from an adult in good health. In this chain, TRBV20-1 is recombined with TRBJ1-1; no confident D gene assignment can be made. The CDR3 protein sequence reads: CSASTNTEAFF. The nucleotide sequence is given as TGCAGTGCTAGTACCAACACTGAAGCTTTCTTT.